The 27 T cell receptor beta chains reported below all come from one sample, sequenced in a study of regulatory T cells in long-lasting Graves disease. Regarding time point: newly diagnosed GD, antithyroid drugs for less than 3 months. With RNA extracted from PBMCs as input, the TCR library was made. The TCR beta library used iRepertoire HTBI primers with Arm-PCR amplification of CDR3. TCRdb recomputed calls from the multiplex PCR reads with MiXCR, one row per CDR3 protein. The sample has some 490,000 distinct CDR3 sequences; approximately 12% are singletons. A further study also used this sample, focusing on T cells in Graves' hyperthyroidism and ophthalmopathy.

The specimen comprised peripheral blood mononuclear cells (PBMCs), sampled at new diagnosis, from a patient treated with antithyroid drugs. The receptors shown here come from a woman younger than 45 with Graves disease.

The V gene is TRBV5-8, the J gene TRBJ2-7; D is uncertain. The germline V gene has CDR1 SGHTS and CDR2 YDEGEE. The CDR3 contains 15 residues. Trimming cost V 0 bases and J 3 bases, with 13 bases left between them. CDR3 region: CASSLGRANYYEQYF. The CDR3 coding sequence is TGTGCCAGCAGCTTGGGACGGGCGAACTACTACGAGCAGTACTTC.

Comment on this clonotype: This could be a read error, since a much larger clone is one nucleotide away. This chain joins TRBV7-9 and TRBJ2-5; the D is unclear. This CDR3 has 13 amino acids. Germline values: CDR1 SEHNR, CDR2 FQNEAQ (reference sequence). CDR3 in DNA: TGTGCCAGCAGCTTACCCATGTTGGAGACCCAGTGCTTC. It yields the protein CASSLPMLETQCF. The full variable domain, with the rest looked up from reference TRBV7-9 and TRBJ2-5, is DTGVSQNPRHKITKRGQNVTFRCDPISEHNRLYWYRQTLGQGPEFLTYFQNEAQLEKSRLLSDRFSAERPKGSFSTLEIQRTEQGDSAMYLCASSLPMLETQCFGPGTRLLVL.

The chain combines TRBV7-3 with TRBJ2-7, with 10 bases fitting TRBD2. The tail of the sequence fits TRBJ2-1 better, so the J call may be wrong. The germline CDR1 and CDR2 sequences are SGHTA and FQGTGA. This CDR3 comprises 14 residues. CDR3 amino acids: CASSFLSGRGEQFF. CDR3 sequence (DNA): TGTGCCAGCAGCTTTCTAAGCGGGAGGGGTGAGCAGTTCTTC.

In its sample, this clonotype was seen many times. V gene TRBV7-2 combines with J gene TRBJ2-5; the match to TRBD2 covers 8 bases. Germline V lookup: CDR1 SGHTA, CDR2 FQGNSA. The CDR3 loop spans 16 amino acids. J gave up 1 base and V 1 base, and 5 bases lay outside the gene matches. CDR3 loop: CASSLVAGSSQETQYF. In nucleotides, the CDR3 is TGTGCCAGCAGCTTAGTAGCGGGATCGTCCCAAGAGACCCAGTACTTC.

This clonotype has only a few counts. V usage is TRBV9 and J usage is TRBJ2-5; D unresolved. The CDR3 runs 14 residues. Germline-derived CDR1 and CDR2 are SGDLS and YYNGEE. Trimming stripped 0 bases from V and 2 bases from J, with 8 bases between. The CDR3 loop is CASSVVGQQETQYF. The CDR3, as DNA: TGTGCCAGCAGCGTAGTCGGGCAGCAAGAGACCCAGTACTTC.

In its sample, this clonotype was seen many times. The chain recombines TRBV30 with TRBJ1-1; tentatively, D is TRBD1 (6 bases). Trimming cost V 4 bases and J 0 bases, with 15 bases left between them. Germline loops: CDR1 GTSNPN, CDR2 SVGIG (reference sequence). CDR3 length: 15 residues. This chain's CDR3 is CAWIFPGDLNTEAFF. The CDR3, as DNA: TGTGCCTGGATCTTCCCAGGGGACCTGAACACTGAAGCTTTCTTT.

In its sample, this clonotype was seen many times. The CDR3 coding sequence is TGTGCCAGCAGTCCCTTACGACAGGGAGGGACCGGGGAGCTGTTTTTT. Amino acids: CASSPLRQGGTGELFF. The chain has TRBV28 and TRBJ2-2; D may correspond to TRBD1 or TRBD2 (7 bases each). This CDR3 region has 16 residues. The V end lost 5 bases, the J end lost 5 bases, and 18 bases lay between the germline ends. In germline, CDR1 is MDHEN, CDR2 SYDVKM.

This clonotype occurred many times. CDR3 bases: TGTGCCAGCAGCCAGGCGGCGGGCCAAGAGCAGTACTTC. Its protein product is CASSQAAGQEQYF. J is TRBJ2-7 and V is TRBV3-1; D is perhaps TRBD2 (5 bases). The CDR3 spans 13 residues. V lost 3 bases and J lost 7, with 13 bases in between. In germline, CDR1 is LGHDT, CDR2 YNNKEL (reference sequence).

Ten or more counts support this clonotype. The V and J genes are TRBV12-3 or TRBV12-4 and TRBJ1-1; D not resolved. The CDR3 totals 14 residues. V lost 1 base to trimming and J lost 7 bases, with 13 bases between them. Written as DNA, the CDR3 is TGTGCCAGCAGTTTAGGTCCCGACCGCGTTGAAGCTTTCTTT. It translates to CASSLGPDRVEAFF.

The gene calls are TRBV5-8 and TRBJ1-1; D not certain. CDR1 and CDR2 (germline): SGHTS, YDEGEE. V was pared by 4 bases and J by 4 bases, with 11 bases between. The CDR3 extends over 13 amino acids. The CDR3 loop is CASSRWAATEAFF. CDR3 sequence (DNA): TGTGCCAGCAGCCGATGGGCAGCCACTGAAGCTTTCTTT. Variable domain in full (rest from reference TRBV5-8 and TRBJ1-1): EAGVTQSPTHLIKTRGQQATLRCSPISGHTSVYWYQQALGLGLQFLLWYDEGEERNRGNFPPRFSGRQFPNYSSELNVNALELEDSALYLCASSRWAATEAFFGQGTRLTVV.

This clonotype occurred many times. The V call is TRBV30, the J call TRBJ2-1, with TRBD1 identical over 7 bases. Germline V gene lookup returns CDR1 GTSNPN and CDR2 SVGIG (reference sequence). The junction had 4 bases not matched to a gene; V was cut back by 0 bases and J by 14 bases. This CDR3 comprises 11 residues. CDR3 DNA: TGTGCCTGGAGTGTCGGACAGGCCGAGTTCTTC. It codes for CAWSVGQAEFF.

Many counts were recorded for this clonotype. The V call is TRBV2, the J call TRBJ2-2; no clear D. Trimming left V 11 bases short and J 3 bases short, with 13 bases between. The germline gives CDR1 SNHLY, CDR2 FYNNEI. The CDR3 totals 13 residues. The CDR3 loop is CAETDRDTGELFF. The CDR3 DNA sequence: TGTGCCGAGACGGACCGGGACACCGGGGAGCTGTTTTTT.

Regarding this clonotype: Sequence at one end of the junction differs from germline and may be a read error. The J gene is TRBJ2-5, the V gene TRBV7-8; 7 bases align to TRBD1. Germline V CDR1 and CDR2: SGHVS, FQNEAQ. This CDR3 contains 16 residues. This CDR3 is CAGSLSTGALQETQYF. CDR3 in DNA: TGTGCCGGCAGCTTAAGTACAGGGGCCCTCCAAGAGACCCAGTACTTC.

This clonotype was seen a few times. The chain combines TRBV30 with TRBJ2-1; TRBD2 matches at 12 bases. Germline trimming cut 7 bases from V and 7 bases from J; bases unmatched to any gene: 8. This CDR3 has 14 residues. Germline-derived CDR1 and CDR2 are GTSNPN and SVGIG (reference sequence). The DNA of the CDR3 is TGTGCCTTTACCGGGACTAGCGGGTTGAATGAGCAGTTCTTC. Translated, it gives CAFTGTSGLNEQFF.

This clonotype has just a few counts. The rearrangement links TRBV5-4 to TRBJ2-5, with TRBD1 matching over 12 bases. J was trimmed by 4 bases and V by 3 bases; bases with no gene match: 7. The CDR3 consists of 16 residues. CDR1 is SGHNT and CDR2 is YYREEE in the germline V gene (reference sequence). CDR3 amino acids: CASSSQGTGGIETQYF. The CDR3 region has the DNA TGTGCCAGCAGCTCACAGGGGACAGGGGGCATAGAGACCCAGTACTTC.

In this sample, this clonotype turned up a few times. This sequence joins TRBV6-2 or TRBV6-3 and TRBJ1-5; no clear D gene. Germline V CDR1 and CDR2: MNHEY, SVGEGT. V was cut by 6 bases and J by 0 bases, with 9 bases left in between. This CDR3 has 14 residues. In nucleotides, the CDR3 is TGTGCCAGCAGGGTTATAAATAGCAATCAGCCCCAGCATTTT. This encodes CASRVINSNQPQHF.

This clonotype has a count of ten or more. The J gene is TRBJ1-5, the V gene TRBV2; D may be TRBD1 (5 bases). V lost 5 bases, J lost 5 bases, and 13 bases lay in between. The CDR3 totals 14 residues. Germline CDR1 SNHLY, CDR2 FYNNEI. CDR3 loop: CASSREDTYQPQHF. The CDR3 nucleotides read TGTGCCAGCAGTCGGGAGGACACATATCAGCCCCAGCATTTT.

This clonotype was counted a few times. The chain employs TRBV14 and TRBJ1-2; D might be TRBD1 (5 bases). The V end lost 2 bases, the J end lost 8 bases, and 15 bases lay between the germline ends. This CDR3 is 14 amino acids long. Germline V gives CDR1 SGHDN, CDR2 FVKESK. CDR3 sequence reads: CASSQSFWGNGYTF. The CDR3 nucleotides read TGTGCCAGCAGCCAAAGTTTTTGGGGGAACGGCTACACCTTC.

This clonotype was counted only a few times. The chain is built from TRBV30 and TRBJ1-2; 10 nucleotides line up with TRBD1. The CDR3 extends over 16 amino acids. The V segment lost 5 bases and the J segment 3 bases; nucleotides outside the gene matches: 12. From germline, CDR1 is GTSNPN and CDR2 SVGIG (reference sequence). The CDR3 nucleotides are TGTGCCTGGGGAGTGACCCGGACAGGGGGTTACTATGGCTACACCTTC. This sequence encodes CAWGVTRTGGYYGYTF. Full variable domain (outside the CDR3, taken from reference TRBV30 and TRBJ1-2): SQTIHQWPATLVQPVGSPLSLECTVEGTSNPNLYWYRQAAGRGLQLLFYSVGIGQISSEVPQNLSASRPQDRQFILSSKKLLLSDSGFYLCAWGVTRTGGYYGYTFGSGTRLTVV.

This clonotype has at least ten counts. The chain couples TRBV11-2 to TRBJ2-2; D possibly corresponds to TRBD1 (5 bases). The germline V and J ends were trimmed by 1 base and 2 bases, with 8 bases remaining between them. The CDR3 is 15 amino acids. Germline V gene data show CDR1 as SGHAT and CDR2 as FQNNGV. CDR3 sequence (DNA): TGTGCCAGCAGCTTAGTTAGGGGTAACACCGGGGAGCTGTTTTTT. Its protein is CASSLVRGNTGELFF.

V gene TRBV2 combines with J gene TRBJ2-1; TRBD2 agrees at 13 bases. CDR1 is SNHLY, CDR2 FYNNEI, per germline. J was trimmed by 7 bases and V by 6 bases; bases with no gene match: 6. The CDR3 is 15 amino acids. In DNA, the CDR3 is TGTGCCAGCAGACTAGCGGGAGGGCCGGGGAATGAGCAGTTCTTC. Protein product: CASRLAGGPGNEQFF. Filled out from reference TRBV2 and TRBJ2-1, the complete variable domain reads EPEVTQTPSHQVTQMGQEVILRCVPISNHLYFYWYRQILGQKVEFLVSFYNNEISEKSEIFDDQFSVERPDGSNFTLKIRSTKLEDSAMYFCASRLAGGPGNEQFFGPGTRLTVL.

This clonotype has ten or more counts. The rearrangement links TRBV6-5 to TRBJ1-1, with D perhaps TRBD1 (6 bases). The CDR3 length is 18 residues. Germline V gene sequence: CDR1 MNHEY, CDR2 SVGAGI. Trimming removed 4 bases from V and 0 bases from J, with 21 bases in between. The CDR3 protein is CASSSHSFPGHVNTEAFF. The CDR3 DNA follows: TGTGCCAGCAGTTCACATTCTTTTCCGGGACATGTGAACACTGAAGCTTTCTTT.

This clonotype was recorded at least ten times. The gene calls are TRBV11-2 and TRBJ2-1; the D is unclear. The CDR3 spans 17 residues. V gave up 5 bases and J gave up 2 bases, with 19 bases separating them. CDR1 is SGHAT and CDR2 is FQNNGV in the germline V gene. The CDR3 loop is CASSTLTGLAPYNEQFF. The DNA of the CDR3 is TGTGCCAGCAGCACCCTGACTGGCCTGGCTCCCTACAATGAGCAGTTCTTC.

This clonotype was seen at least ten times. The chain links TRBV12-3 or TRBV12-4 to TRBJ1-3; D is possibly TRBD1 (6 bases). Between the trimmed V and J ends, which lost 4 bases and 0 bases, there was a span of 10 bases. This CDR3 has 15 amino acids. The CDR3 sequence is CASSYGGYSGNTIYF. The CDR3 nucleotides read TGTGCCAGCAGTTATGGGGGCTACTCTGGAAACACCATATATTTT.

The chain uses TRBV6-5 and TRBJ2-2; D might be TRBD2 (7 bases). Germline V lookup: CDR1 MNHEY, CDR2 SVGAGI. V lost 4 bases and J lost 3, with 12 bases in between. The CDR3 length is 15 residues. Here the CDR3 DNA reads TGTGCCAGCAGTTTCCGGGGGGCCGACACCGGGGAGCTGTTTTTT. Amino acids: CASSFRGADTGELFF.

At least ten counts were recorded for this clonotype. This chain uses TRBV2 with TRBJ2-1; TRBD1 is a possible D gene (6 bases). CDR1 is SNHLY and CDR2 is FYNNEI in the germline V gene. The CDR3 runs to 13 residues. V was shortened by 7 bases and J by 7 bases, with 14 bases between the two germline ends. The CDR3 sequence is CASTAAQGNEQFF. The CDR3 coding sequence is TGTGCCAGCACCGCGGCCCAGGGGAATGAGCAGTTCTTC.

A note on this clonotype: No conserved phenylalanine or tryptophan ends this CDR3, so it is likely a read error. The chain uses TRBV6-1 and TRBJ2-5; D perhaps matches TRBD2 (5 bases). The CDR3 spans 15 residues. The V gene lost 4 bases and the J gene lost 1 base, with 13 bases spanning the gap. Germline-derived CDR1 and CDR2 are MNHNS and SASEGT. The CDR3 nucleotides are TGTGCCAGCAGTGTCACGAGGGCCTTCCAAGAGACCCAGTACCTC. It yields the protein CASSVTRAFQETQYL.